One sample yielded the 21 T cell receptor beta chains listed below, sequenced in a study of post-analysis software for immune sequencing data. These TCRs' antigens remain unknown. Unique molecular identifiers were built into the TCR beta cDNA libraries. MiXCR, run by TCRdb on the PCR reads, gives a single entry per CDR3 protein. The sample holds some 690,000 distinct CDR3 sequences, roughly 29% seen once. Study-level findings and limits: Patients had higher frequencies than controls of five TRBV segments, including TRBV5-6, TRBV5-1 and TRBV20-1.

The sequencing input was blood. The receptor source for this set is a girl between 5 and 17 years old with multiple sclerosis.

This clonotype was counted only a few times. The chain joins TRBV15 to TRBJ1-2, with D hard to call. CDR3 length: 16 residues. Germline CDR1 and CDR2: LNHNV and YYDKDF (reference sequence). Trimming cost V 5 bases and J 3 bases, with 19 bases left between them. CDR3 in amino acids: CATSGVGSQRHYGYTF. The CDR3 coding sequence is TGTGCCACCAGCGGGGTCGGTAGTCAGAGGCACTATGGCTACACCTTC.

About this clonotype itself: A much larger clone differs by one base, so this may be a read error. The J gene is TRBJ2-7, the V gene TRBV5-1; TRBD1 agrees at 7 bases. The CDR3 consists of 13 residues. The germline gives CDR1 SGHRS, CDR2 YFSETQ. The V and J ends lost 10 bases and 0 bases, in that order; junction bases with no gene match: 7. The chain's CDR3 is CAGSGDSSYEQYF. CDR3 DNA: TGCGCCGGCTCAGGGGACAGCTCCTACGAGCAGTACTTC.

This clonotype was observed a few times. V gene TRBV5-1 combines with J gene TRBJ1-1, with D unclear. This CDR3 spans 14 amino acids. V gave up 0 bases and J gave up 4 bases, with 10 bases separating them. The germline CDR1 and CDR2 sequences are SGHRS and YFSETQ. For the CDR3, the DNA is TGCGCCAGCAGCTTGGAAGGGCGAGGCACTGAAGCTTTCTTT. Its protein product is CASSLEGRGTEAFF. Variable domain in full (rest from reference TRBV5-1 and TRBJ1-1): KAGVTQTPRYLIKTRGQQVTLSCSPISGHRSVSWYQQTPGQGLQFLFEYFSETQRNKGNFPGRFSGRQFSNSRSEMNVSTLELGDSALYLCASSLEGRGTEAFFGQGTRLTVV.

The V call is TRBV20-1, the J call TRBJ2-1, with 9 bases fitting TRBD2. The CDR3 is 15 amino acids. After removal of 0 bases from V and 6 bases from J, the junction contained 6 bases not matched to a gene. CDR1 and CDR2 (germline): DFQATT, SNEGSKA (reference sequence). CDR3 bases: TGCAGTGCTAGAGATGGCGGGAGGGCCTTCAATGAGCAGTTCTTC. Translated: CSARDGGRAFNEQFF.

The rearrangement uses TRBV6-5 and TRBJ2-3; D gene ambiguous. CDR1 is MNHEY, CDR2 SVGAGI, per germline. Trimming removed 4 bases from V and 2 bases from J, with 16 bases in between. This CDR3 is 16 amino acids long. CDR3 DNA sequence: TGTGCCAGCAGTTCCCGTGGAGCCCCAGTCACAGATACGCAGTATTTT. Translated: CASSSRGAPVTDTQYF.

The V gene is TRBV2, the J gene TRBJ1-5, with D unclear. CDR3 length equals 14 residues. Between the trimmed V and J ends, which lost 4 bases and 1 base, there was a span of 8 bases. Germline loops: CDR1 SNHLY, CDR2 FYNNEI. CDR3 bases: TGTGCCAGCAGTGGGGGTCGAAGCAATCAGCCCCAGCATTTT. Protein product: CASSGGRSNQPQHF.

The chain couples TRBV27 to TRBJ2-3, with 10 bases matching TRBD2. V gave up 5 bases and J gave up 2 bases; unmatched junction bases: 10. Germline CDR1 reads MNHEY; CDR2 reads SMNVEV (reference sequence). The CDR3 covers 17 residues. CDR3 nucleotide sequence: TGTGCCAGCAGTCCCCCCCTAGCGGGGGTCATCACAGATACGCAGTATTTT. Protein product: CASSPPLAGVITDTQYF.

The V gene is TRBV7-2, the J gene TRBJ2-3; 9 nucleotides line up with TRBD1. Germline CDR1 and CDR2: SGHTA and FQGNSA. This CDR3 is 13 amino acids long. V lost 5 bases, J lost 6 bases, and 3 bases stayed unmatched. The chain's CDR3 is CASSRQGGDTQYF. For the CDR3, the DNA is TGTGCCAGCAGCAGACAGGGGGGCGATACGCAGTATTTT.

This clonotype was recorded a few times. The DNA of the CDR3 is TGTGCCACCAGCAGAGATTACAGCTACAATGAGCAGTTCTTC. Translation: CATSRDYSYNEQFF. The rearrangement joins TRBV15 to TRBJ2-1, with no clear D. The CDR3 length is 14 residues. V lost 0 bases, J lost 3 bases, and 6 bases lay in between. The germline CDR1 and CDR2 sequences are LNHNV and YYDKDF (reference sequence).

Only a few counts were recorded for this clonotype. The rearrangement joins TRBV7-2 to TRBJ2-7, with D tentatively TRBD1 (6 bases). This CDR3 is built from 15 residues. Trimming removed 5 bases at V and 2 bases at J, with 16 bases between. Germline V lookup: CDR1 SGHTA, CDR2 FQGNSA. The CDR3 here is CASSVDRDTTYEQYF. DNA for the CDR3: TGTGCCAGCAGCGTAGACCGGGACACGACCTACGAGCAGTACTTC.

This clonotype has a single count. The chain is built from TRBV12-3 or TRBV12-4 and TRBJ1-1, with D perhaps matching TRBD1 (5 bases). The CDR3 loop spans 15 amino acids. Trimming took off 3 bases at V and 10 bases at J, with 21 bases between the two ends. The DNA of the CDR3 is TGTGCCAGCAGTTTTCTAGGGGATGGAAGATTTTCAGCTTTCTTT. As protein: CASSFLGDGRFSAFF.

The sample holds a few counts of this clonotype. The rearrangement joins TRBV6-6 to TRBJ1-2; the match to TRBD1 covers 9 bases. The germline V gene encodes CDR1 MNHNY and CDR2 SVGAGI (reference sequence). The V segment lost 11 bases and the J segment 7 bases; nucleotides outside the gene matches: 8. The CDR3 is 12 residues long. The CDR3 region has the DNA TGTGCCTCCCGGGACAGGGTTCTTGGCTACACCTTC. It translates to CASRDRVLGYTF.

Concerning this clonotype itself: Compared with germline, one end of the junction differs, possibly owing to a read error. The V and J genes are TRBV7-2 and TRBJ2-6, with D perhaps matching TRBD1 or TRBD2 (5 bases each). From germline, CDR1 is SGHTA and CDR2 FQGNSA. CDR3 length equals 20 residues. This CDR3 is CASSPTRAGHRPSGANILTF. In DNA form, the CDR3 reads TGTGCCAGCAGCCCAACGCGGGCAGGACACCGCCCCTCTGGGGCCAACATCCTGACTTTC.

V gene TRBV5-1 combines with J gene TRBJ2-5; unclear D gene. The germline gives CDR1 SGHRS, CDR2 YFSETQ. The V and J ends lost 3 bases and 2 bases respectively, with 8 bases between them. This CDR3 comprises 13 residues. DNA for the CDR3: TGCGCCAGCAGCTCGCAGGAACAAGAGACCCAGTACTTC. Amino acid sequence: CASSSQEQETQYF. The full variable domain, its missing parts supplied by reference TRBV5-1 and TRBJ2-5, is KAGVTQTPRYLIKTRGQQVTLSCSPISGHRSVSWYQQTPGQGLQFLFEYFSETQRNKGNFPGRFSGRQFSNSRSEMNVSTLELGDSALYLCASSSQEQETQYFGPGTRLLVL.

This clonotype was recorded at least ten times. CDR3 residues: CSASGQVRAETQYF. The CDR3 DNA is TGCAGCGCCTCGGGACAGGTCCGGGCAGAGACCCAGTACTTC. The rearrangement links TRBV29-1 to TRBJ2-5; TRBD1 aligns across 8 bases. The CDR3 runs 14 residues. Germline values: CDR1 SQVTM, CDR2 ANQGSEA. V lost 7 bases to trimming and J lost 4 bases; unmatched junction nucleotides: 11. Based on the CDR3 plus reference TRBV29-1 and TRBJ2-5, the full variable domain is SAVISQKPSRDICQRGTSLTIQCQVDSQVTMMFWYRQQPGQSLTLIATANQGSEATYESGFVIDKFPISRPNLTFSTLTVSNMSPEDSSIYLCSASGQVRAETQYFGPGTRLLVL.

The chain recombines TRBV4-2 with TRBJ2-5, with a tentative D call TRBD2 (6 bases). The DNA end lines up better with TRBJ2-4; the J call may be wrong. This CDR3 region has 15 residues. Germline values: CDR1 LGHNA, CDR2 YNFKEQ. In DNA form, the CDR3 reads TGTGCCAGCAGCGTAACGTCGGGGGACTCAAACATTCAGTACTTC. Translated: CASSVTSGDSNIQYF.

This chain uses TRBV10-1 with TRBJ1-1; D remains ambiguous. The length of the CDR3 is 13 residues. The V gene's germline CDR1 is WNHNN and CDR2 SYGVQD (reference sequence). V was pared by 4 bases and J by 3 bases, with 9 bases between. This CDR3 is CASSANIDTEAFF. In DNA, the CDR3 is TGCGCCAGCAGTGCTAATATCGACACTGAAGCTTTCTTT.

This clonotype was observed a few times. The chain recombines TRBV5-5 with TRBJ1-1; 9 nucleotides match TRBD1. This CDR3 contains 14 residues. Germline CDR1 and CDR2: SGHKS and YYEKEE (reference sequence). J gave up 7 bases and V 3 bases, and 7 bases lay outside the gene matches. CDR3 in DNA: TGTGCCAGCAGCTATAGGGACAGGGTGGTTGAAGCTTTCTTT. Translating it yields CASSYRDRVVEAFF.

The genes are TRBV10-3 and TRBJ1-2; D not resolved. Germline V gene data show CDR1 as ENHRY and CDR2 as SYGVKD. This CDR3 spans 15 amino acids. Deletions cut 0 bases from V and 6 bases from J, with 14 bases between. CDR3 residues: CAISESIGRAHGYTF. DNA of the CDR3: TGTGCCATCAGTGAGTCTATAGGGCGGGCCCATGGCTACACCTTC.

This clonotype appeared a few times. DNA for the CDR3: TGCAGTGCTAGCGGGGGGGACATGTCCTACGAGCAGTACTTC. It translates to CSASGGDMSYEQYF. V and J are TRBV20-1 and TRBJ2-7; 8 bases line up with TRBD2. CDR1 and CDR2 from the germline V gene are DFQATT and SNEGSKA (reference sequence). The J segment lost 1 base and the V segment lost 3 bases, leaving 5 bases of the junction unmatched. The CDR3 is 14 amino acids.

This clonotype was found once. This chain uses TRBV12-3 or TRBV12-4 with TRBJ2-3; no reliable D call. The CDR3 is made up of 15 amino acids. Deletions cut 7 bases from V and 10 bases from J, with 24 bases between. The DNA of the CDR3 is TGTGCCAGCACTCCCACACAGACGCGGATTAGTCCGCAGTATTTT. The encoded protein is CASTPTQTRISPQYF.